This T cell receptor beta chain was profiled in a study of blood T cell repertoires in COVID-19. About the study: T cells, B-cell-depleted T cells, or PBMCs supplied cDNA or gDNA.

Produced via immunoSEQ multiplex PCR; TCRdb's table is partial and in-frame only. Here the sample spans 71,000 or so clones, about 90% being singletons. This sequence originates from an elderly man in a cohort sampled during active COVID-19. The sample comprised peripheral blood.

CDR3 amino acids: CASSRGQETQYF. The CDR3, as DNA: TGTGCCAGCAGCCGAGGCCAAGAGACCCAGTACTTC. The chain couples TRBV13 to TRBJ2-5; D remains unclear. The germline gives CDR1 PRHDT, CDR2 FYEKMQ (reference sequence). The V end lost 5 bases, the J end lost 1 base, and 5 bases lay between the germline ends. This CDR3 comprises 12 residues.